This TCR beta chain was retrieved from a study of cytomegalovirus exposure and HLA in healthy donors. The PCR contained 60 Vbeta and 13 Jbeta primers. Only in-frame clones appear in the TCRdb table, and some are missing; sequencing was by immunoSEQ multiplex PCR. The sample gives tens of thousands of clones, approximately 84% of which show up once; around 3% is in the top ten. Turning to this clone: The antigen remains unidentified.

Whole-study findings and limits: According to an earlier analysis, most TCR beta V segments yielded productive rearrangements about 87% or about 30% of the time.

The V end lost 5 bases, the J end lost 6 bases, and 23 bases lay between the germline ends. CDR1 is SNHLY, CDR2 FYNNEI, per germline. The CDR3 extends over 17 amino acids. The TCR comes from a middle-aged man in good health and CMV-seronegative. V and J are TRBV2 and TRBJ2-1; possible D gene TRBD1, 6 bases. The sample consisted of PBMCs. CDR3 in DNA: TGTGCCAGCAGTTACCACCAATCAAACAGGGTCCGCAATGAGCAGTTCTTC. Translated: CASSYHQSNRVRNEQFF.